These 6 T cell receptor beta chains were all obtained from the same sample, sequenced in a study of shared clonotypes between healthy human individuals. Sequencing used immunoSEQ multiplex PCR; TCRdb keeps in-frame clones, though not all of them. The sample includes 2 million or so clones, about 95% of them seen just once. CD45RO negativity and positive selection for CCR7 defined naive CD8 cells, a population that excluded terminally differentiated effector memory CD45RA+ cells. The specimen sequenced was naive CD8+ T cells sorted from blood. These receptors were collected from a man aged 18 to 29 in good health.

The chain carries TRBV10-3 and TRBJ1-6; 8 nucleotides line up with TRBD1. Looked up from germline, CDR1 is ENHRY and CDR2 is SYGVKD. The length of the CDR3 is 14 residues. The junction had 8 bases not matched to a gene; V was cut back by 6 bases and J by 10 bases. The CDR3 sequence is CAISGQGLGSPLHF. Written as DNA, the CDR3 is TGTGCCATCAGCGGACAGGGCCTCGGGTCACCCCTCCACTTT.

This clone was counted once. V is TRBV5-6 and J is TRBJ2-3, with TRBD2 matching 12 bases. J was trimmed by 0 bases and V by 0 bases; bases with no gene match: 5. CDR1 and CDR2 from the germline V gene are SGHDT and YYEEEE. The CDR3 consists of 18 residues. The CDR3 region has the DNA TGTGCCAGCAGCTTGGGACTAGCGGGGGTCTTTAGCACAGATACGCAGTATTTT. This codes for CASSLGLAGVFSTDTQYF.

CDR3 protein: CASSPWDSGMGTDTQYF. The CDR3 DNA is TGTGCCAGCAGCCCCTGGGACAGCGGGATGGGGACAGATACGCAGTATTTT. The J gene is TRBJ2-3, the V gene TRBV7-6; D tentatively fits TRBD1 or TRBD2 (7 bases each). This CDR3 is built from 17 residues. Germline V CDR1 and CDR2: SGHVS, FNYEAQ. Between the trimmed V and J ends, which lost 5 bases and 3 bases, there was a span of 21 bases. The variable domain in full, completed from reference TRBV7-6 and TRBJ2-3, reads GAGVSQSPRYKVTKRGQDVALRCDPISGHVSLYWYRQALGQGPEFLTYFNYEAQQDKSGLPNDRFSAERPEGSISTLTIQRTEQRDSAMYRCASSPWDSGMGTDTQYFGPGTRLTVL.

The chain joins TRBV29-1 to TRBJ1-3; 10 bases map to TRBD1. The germline V gene has CDR1 SQVTM and CDR2 ANQGSEA. V lost 1 base, J lost 3 bases, and 3 bases stayed unmatched. This CDR3 contains 15 residues. DNA for the CDR3: TGCAGCGTTGAAGGGGACAGGGGATATGGAAACACCATATATTTT. It yields the protein CSVEGDRGYGNTIYF.

The CDR3 DNA reads TGCGCCAGCAGCCAATACTCTGCAGGGATAGACACTGAAGCTTTCTTT. Translated, it gives CASSQYSAGIDTEAFF. V is TRBV4-3 and J is TRBJ1-1; tentative D call: TRBD1 (5 bases). The CDR3 is 16 residues long. Germline V gene lookup returns CDR1 LGHNA and CDR2 YSLEER. Trimming stripped 2 bases from V and 3 bases from J, with 16 bases between.

The J gene is TRBJ2-1, the V gene TRBV9; D might be TRBD2 (6 bases). The CDR3 covers 15 residues. Germline CDR1 is SGDLS and CDR2 is YYNGEE. Trimming shortened V by 3 bases and J by 3 bases, and 13 bases separated the two germline ends. CDR3 nucleotide sequence: TGTGCCAGCAGCGAATCGGGACTGGGCTACAATGAGCAGTTCTTC. This codes for CASSESGLGYNEQFF.